This T cell receptor beta chain was sequenced during a study of shared clonotypes between healthy human individuals. Genomic DNA per cell subset filled all wells of several immunoSEQ plates. TCRdb's table, derived via immunoSEQ multiplex PCR, lists solely in-frame clones and lacks some. The sample lists 450,000 to 500,000 clones, 81% seen once, with roughly 13% in the top ten. This CDR3 spans 16 amino acids. The germline gives CDR1 MNHEY, CDR2 SMNVEV (reference sequence). The trim removed 5 bases at V and 0 bases at J, leaving 7 bases unmatched. This clone was seen more than once but under ten times. V and J are TRBV27 and TRBJ2-1; 7 bases line up with TRBD2. The clonotype originates from a woman between 40 and 55 years old in good health. Some clones in this sample may be carry-over from other donors' samples. The sample taken for sequencing was PBMCs. In DNA form, the CDR3 reads TGTGCCAGCAGTCCCCCGGGACTAACCTCCTACAATGAGCAGTTCTTC. Encoded protein: CASSPPGLTSYNEQFF.